Listed below are T cell receptor beta chains from one sample, sequenced in a study of cytomegalovirus exposure and HLA in healthy donors. Assay: immunoSEQ multiplex PCR; the TCRdb copy retains only in-frame clones and omits some. The table shows some 110,000 clones, with around 84% occurring only once. Material: PBMCs. The origin of the receptors is a man aged 25 to 40 in good health and CMV-seropositive. The CDR3 runs from the conserved cysteine through the conserved F or W. The D gene is left open where the match is weak. Size values are once, few and many counts, or a class for expanded clones, and some rows have none.

clone_size,d_call,v_call,j_call,cdr3_nt,cdr3_aa
.,.,TRBV5-1,TRBJ2-2,TGCGCCAGCAGCCCTCCAAATACATGGACCGGGGAGCTGTTTTTT,CASSPPNTWTGELFF
.,.,TRBV2,TRBJ1-1,TGTGCCAGCAGTGCCTTTGGACAACTGAACACTGAAGCTTTCTTT,CASSAFGQLNTEAFF
.,.,TRBV30,TRBJ1-3,TGTGCCTGGAGTGTTGGGGTGGGGCTCTCTGGAAACACCATATATTTT,CAWSVGVGLSGNTIYF
once,.,TRBV2,TRBJ1-6,TGTGCCAGCACGTCCGAAAGAGAATCACCCCTCCACTTT,CASTSERESPLHF
.,TRBD2,TRBV6-4,TRBJ2-1,TGTGCCAGCAGTGAGCGGGAGGGCCTCTCCTACAATGAGCAGTTCTTC,CASSEREGLSYNEQFF
.,TRBD1,TRBV11-3,TRBJ2-2,TGTGCCAGCAGCTTAGGGAACAGGGGCACCGGGGAGCTGTTTTTT,CASSLGNRGTGELFF
.,TRBD1,TRBV5-4,TRBJ2-3,TGTGCCAGCAGCTCCTGGACAGGGGGCACAGATACGCAGTATTTT,CASSSWTGGTDTQYF
.,.,TRBV5-1,TRBJ1-4,TGCGCCAGCAGCACAGGGTGGCGGCCTTCGACTAATGAAAAACTGTTTTTT,CASSTGWRPSTNEKLFF
.,TRBD1,TRBV19,TRBJ1-2,TGTGCCAGTAGTATAGCGGACAGGGGATTGAGTGGCTACACCTTC,CASSIADRGLSGYTF
.,.,TRBV5-1,TRBJ1-2,TGCGCCAGCAGCTTACAAACAGGACCGGTAAACTATGGCTACACCTTC,CASSLQTGPVNYGYTF
.,.,TRBV5-8,TRBJ1-1,TGTGCCAGCAGCTTACTCCACCGTGAAGCTTTCTTT,CASSLLHREAFF
.,.,TRBV7-8,TRBJ1-4,TGTGCCAGCAGCTTAGACAGGACGCCTGCAACTAATGAAAAACTGTTTTTT,CASSLDRTPATNEKLFF
.,TRBD1,TRBV6-6,TRBJ2-1,TGTGCCAGCAGTTACTCGACAGGGGATGAGCAGTTCTTC,CASSYSTGDEQFF
.,.,TRBV7-3,TRBJ1-1,TGTGCCAGCAGCTTAATTCGGGTCGGCACTGAAGCTTTCTTT,CASSLIRVGTEAFF
.,.,TRBV19,TRBJ2-3,TGTGCCAGTATCGGGGAGTATACGCAGTATTTT,CASIGEYTQYF
.,.,TRBV6-4,TRBJ1-1,TGTGCCAGCAGTGACAACGGTTGGGGAGCTGAAGCTTTCTTT,CASSDNGWGAEAFF
few,.,TRBV12-2,TRBJ2-1,TGTGCAAGTCGCTTAGCGGGGAGCGGGAGGACCCCCCATGAGCAGTTCTTC,CASRLAGSGRTPHEQFF
.,TRBD1,TRBV7-6,TRBJ1-5,TGTGCCAGCAGCTTGGGGGACAGGGGCTCCCAGCCCCAGCATTTT,CASSLGDRGSQPQHF
.,.,TRBV28,TRBJ1-1,TGTGCCAGCATCTTTCAGGGTTCTGAAGCTTTCTTT,CASIFQGSEAFF
.,TRBD1,TRBV6-5,TRBJ1-1,TGTGCCAGCAGCCGAGATTGGACAGGGGGAACTGAAGCTTTCTTT,CASSRDWTGGTEAFF
.,.,TRBV5-1,TRBJ1-1,TGCGCCAGCAGAATATCGGGGGTCATCATGAACACTGAAGCTTTCTTT,CASRISGVIMNTEAFF
.,TRBD1,TRBV10-1,TRBJ2-2,TGCGCCAGCAGTGGCGCGCGGGACAGGAGTAACACCGGGGAGCTGTTTTTT,CASSGARDRSNTGELFF
.,TRBD1,TRBV7-3,TRBJ1-1,TGTGCCAGCAGCGATCGACAGGGGACTGAAGCTTTCTTT,CASSDRQGTEAFF
.,.,TRBV27,TRBJ2-7,TGTGCCAGCAGTTCCCCCCGGAAGGCCAGAGCGCTATACGAGCAGTACTTC,CASSSPRKARALYEQYF
.,TRBD2,TRBV30,TRBJ2-2,TGTGCCTGGACCGCGGGAGGACTCGGGGAGCTGTTTTTT,CAWTAGGLGELFF
.,TRBD1,TRBV5-4,TRBJ1-1,TGTGCCAGCAGCTCCCGGACAGGGGGCATTTTGACTGAAGCTTTCTTT,CASSSRTGGILTEAFF
few,TRBD1,TRBV12-5,TRBJ2-3,TGTGCTAGTGGCCCACAGGGGTCAGATACGCAGTATTTT,CASGPQGSDTQYF
few,.,TRBV5-1,TRBJ1-1,TGCGCCAGCAGCTTATACACGCAGACTGAAGCTTTCTTT,CASSLYTQTEAFF
.,.,TRBV10-1,TRBJ2-1,TGCGCCAGCAGTGAAGATGTCAGCTCCTACAATGAGCAGTTCTTC,CASSEDVSSYNEQFF
.,.,TRBV10-3,TRBJ1-6,TGTGCCATCAGTGAGTCTCACAGCAATTCACCCCTCCACTTT,CAISESHSNSPLHF
few,TRBD1,TRBV5-4,TRBJ1-2,TGTGCCAGCAGCGAGACAGGGAGCGGGAGCTATGGCTACACCTTC,CASSETGSGSYGYTF
.,.,TRBV6-1,TRBJ2-3,TGTGCCAGCAGCGCGGCAGATACGCAGTATTTT,CASSAADTQYF
.,.,TRBV30,TRBJ1-1,TGTGCCTGGAGTCCCTCGCGGGGGCCTAACACTGAAGCTTTCTTT,CAWSPSRGPNTEAFF
.,.,TRBV6-4,TRBJ1-1,TGTGCCAGCAGTGCAAACAGTTACACTGAAGCTTTCTTT,CASSANSYTEAFF
few,.,TRBV5-1,TRBJ1-1,TGCGCCAGCAGGTCGGGGAACGCTGAAGCTTTCTTT,CASRSGNAEAFF
few,.,TRBV5-1,TRBJ2-5,TGCGCCAGCAGCTTGGCGGGAAAAGAGACCCAGTACTTC,CASSLAGKETQYF
few,TRBD1,TRBV9,TRBJ2-1,TGTGCCAGCAGCATCCGGGACAGGACGAACAATGAGCAGTTCTTC,CASSIRDRTNNEQFF
.,TRBD1,TRBV29-1,TRBJ1-1,TGCAGCGTTGAAGAACAGGGGGACACTGAAGCTTTCTTT,CSVEEQGDTEAFF
.,.,TRBV5-8,TRBJ1-1,TGTGCCAGCAGCTTTACAGGGTACACTGAAGCTTTCTTT,CASSFTGYTEAFF
.,.,TRBV28,TRBJ1-2,TGTGCCAGCAGTCCGGGACAAAACTATGGCTACACCTTC,CASSPGQNYGYTF
.,TRBD1,TRBV6-5,TRBJ1-2,TGTGCCAGCAGTCCTGAGGGGGCGGATAGCTATGGCTACACCTTC,CASSPEGADSYGYTF
.,TRBD2,TRBV28,TRBJ2-5,TGTGCCAGCAGTTTACTACTAGCGGGGGAACAAGAGACCCAGTACTTC,CASSLLLAGEQETQYF
.,.,TRBV30,TRBJ2-7,TGTGCCTGGAGTGAGGGCAGGGGGGCCCGTAGGGAGCAGTACTTC,CAWSEGRGARREQYF
.,.,TRBV7-9,TRBJ1-2,TGTGCCAGCAGCTTAACGGGGTCGCGGGGCTACACCTTC,CASSLTGSRGYTF
.,TRBD1,TRBV19,TRBJ1-5,TGTGCCAGTAGTGGGACAGGGAGCAATCAGCCCCAGCATTTT,CASSGTGSNQPQHF
.,.,TRBV19,TRBJ1-4,TGTGCCAGTGGTTCGGTTGGAGCAACTAATGAAAAACTGTTTTTT,CASGSVGATNEKLFF
few,.,TRBV28,TRBJ2-7,TGTGCCAGCAGTCCTCGTGCCTACGAGCAGTACTTC,CASSPRAYEQYF